These T cell receptor beta chains were read from a single sample in a study of shared clonotypes between healthy human individuals. Clones were sequenced by immunoSEQ multiplex PCR, and TCRdb holds only the in-frame ones, with some missing. The sample yields a few million clones, 90% to 97% seen once. The sequenced sample was naive CD4+ T cells sorted from blood. The source is a man between 18 and 29 years old in good health. The CDR3 runs from the conserved cysteine through the conserved F or W.

v_call	cdr3_aa
TRBV19	CASSRAGQGYTF
TRBV7-9	CASSSQTDTQYF
TRBV9	CASSVGPPSGGFGNEQFF
TRBV9	CASSVRPAYEQYF
TRBV15	CATSPGASPLHF
TRBV2	CASSFSRGDNSPLHF
TRBV11-2	CASSIATTYEQYF
TRBV4-3	CASSQLGGGNGDTQYF
TRBV11-2	CASSLRLTQGINEQFF
TRBV7-9	CASRLKSSRETQYF
TRBV6-1	CASSESGNLNTEAFF
TRBV6-5	CASSQRDTGELFF
TRBV7-2	CASSPQGTDTQYF
TRBV28	CASSKRSSGANVLTF
TRBV7-2	CASSSLEYPGHPGEKLFF
TRBV15	CATSRDMGGGSYNEQFF
TRBV6-5	CASSYSNRDRRQQYF
TRBV7-3	CASSLRPNTEAFF
TRBV5-5	CASRPDSHLGEQYF
TRBV19	CASSPRGRVNEKLFF
TRBV6-5	CASTRPGTNEQFF
TRBV5-1	CASSLAGTGLPSTDTQYF
TRBV4-1	CASSQAPPGGGLGETQYF
TRBV4-3	CASSSTTSGSYEQYF
TRBV6-6	CASSWDRRGETQYF
TRBV28	CASSYLAGYEQYF
TRBV5-1	CASSSDSASGNTIYF
TRBV4-3	CASSQDWPGIGYTQYF
TRBV5-6	CASSLTLRPQETQYF
TRBV7-9	CASSRETGAPVSEQYF
TRBV9	CASSPNIGGGLETQYF
TRBV7-9	CASSVTGVGTDTQYF
TRBV11-3	CASSYPGPYEQYF
TRBV11-2	CASSIGLGETQYF
TRBV28	CASSLMGSTDTQYF
TRBV28	CASSLSPVGNTIYF
TRBV7-9	CASSLEKAPWGYTF
TRBV5-6	CASSFKALTYNEQFF
TRBV5-1	CASQGTAPSTDTQYF
TRBV19	CASSKAANTEAFF
TRBV5-4	CASRREGYSGANVLTF
TRBV5-1	CASSPGTGSNTEAFF
TRBV11-3	CASSLAGDRSYEQYF